Given below is one T cell receptor beta chain in context. With random hexamers, reverse transcription was performed on about 0.5 to 1 ug of RNA. TCRdb re-called the immunoSEQ multiplex PCR reads with MiXCR, one entry per CDR3 protein. The table includes about 200,000 distinct CDR3 sequences, 95% detected once. This specimen belongs to a study of CD8 T cells in Susac syndrome. Trimming removed 5 bases from V and 7 bases from J, with 20 bases in between. Germline V CDR1 and CDR2: SGHNT, YYREEE (reference sequence). This CDR3 spans 15 amino acids. This chain joins TRBV5-4 and TRBJ2-3; D could derive from TRBD1 or TRBD2 (5 bases each). This TCR was sampled from a human donor in good health. Sequenced: CD4+ T cells from PBMCs. The chain's CDR3 is CASSRTGTPSHTQYF. As DNA, the CDR3 is TGTGCCAGCAGTCGAACCGGGACCCCCAGCCATACGCAGTATTTT.